This paragraph covers one TCR beta chain sequence. What it binds is unknown. The data were taken from a study of T cells after yellow fever vaccination. Overall study context: Preparing low-cell-number fractions relied on SMART-Seq v4 Ultra Low Input.

General study results and limits: There was a small share of clonotypes that showed up in both the CD4 and CD8 compartments.

The germline gives CDR1 MNHEY, CDR2 SVGAGI. Trimming stripped 7 bases from V and 4 bases from J, with 12 bases between. The CDR3 runs 13 residues. Making TCR cDNA involved 5'RACE template switching, which added UMIs and a universal primer site. TCRdb re-called the 5' RACE reads through MiXCR, storing one row per CDR3 protein. The table shows 250,000 to 350,000 distinct CDR3 sequences, with about 10% occurring only once. This chain connects TRBV6-5 to TRBJ2-3; D unresolved. The sequencing here drew on CD4+ T cells sorted from PBMCs, taken 5 days after the yellow fever booster vaccination. This clonotype was sampled from a man aged 18-30 years who received the YFV17D yellow fever vaccine. In DNA form, the CDR3 reads TGTGCCAGCACGGCTAGAACTTCAGATACGCAGTATTTT. Its protein product is CASTARTSDTQYF.